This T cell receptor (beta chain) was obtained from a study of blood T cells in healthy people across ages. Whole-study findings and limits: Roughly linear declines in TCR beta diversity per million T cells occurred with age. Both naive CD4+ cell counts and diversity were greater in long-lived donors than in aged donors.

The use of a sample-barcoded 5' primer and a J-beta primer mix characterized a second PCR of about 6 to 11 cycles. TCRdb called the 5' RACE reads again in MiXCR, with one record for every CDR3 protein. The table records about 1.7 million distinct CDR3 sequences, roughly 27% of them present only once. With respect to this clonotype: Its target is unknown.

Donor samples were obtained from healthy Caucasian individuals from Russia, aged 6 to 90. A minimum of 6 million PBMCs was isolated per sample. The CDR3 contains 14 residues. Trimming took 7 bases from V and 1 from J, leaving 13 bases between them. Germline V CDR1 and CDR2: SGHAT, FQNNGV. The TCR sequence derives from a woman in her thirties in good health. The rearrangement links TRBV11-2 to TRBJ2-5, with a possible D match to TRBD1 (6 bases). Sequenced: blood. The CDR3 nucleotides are TGTGCCAGCACCCTACAGGGAAGCCAAGAGACCCAGTACTTC. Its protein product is CASTLQGSQETQYF.